A single sample gave rise to the 3 T cell receptor beta chains below, sequenced in a study of control samples from healthy donors and cancer patients. This table comes from immunoSEQ multiplex PCR, and its TCRdb copy is limited to in-frame clones, with some not included. The table includes some 210,000 clones, around 90% detected once. The sequenced sample was blood. These receptors were collected from a man in his thirties or forties in good health.

The chain carries TRBV30 and TRBJ2-7, with 8 nucleotides matching TRBD1. There are 14 residues in the CDR3. V was clipped by 3 bases and J by 6 bases; unmatched bases: 10. Germline lookup yields CDR1 GTSNPN and CDR2 SVGIG (reference sequence). CDR3: CAWSGKNDRGEQYF. The CDR3 region has the DNA TGTGCCTGGAGCGGAAAAAACGACAGGGGCGAGCAGTACTTC.

The chain links TRBV9 to TRBJ2-7; maybe TRBD2 (5 bases). Germline V gives CDR1 SGDLS, CDR2 YYNGEE. The V end was cut by 4 bases, the J end by 3 bases, with 14 bases between. The CDR3 sequence is 14 residues long. The CDR3 nucleotides are TGTGCCAGCAGCCCCCCGGGGATCGGCTACGAGCAGTACTTC. This encodes CASSPPGIGYEQYF.

This chain connects TRBV10-3 to TRBJ2-7; possibly TRBD1 for D (5 bases). Trimming shortened V by 10 bases and J by 0 bases, and 13 bases separated the two germline ends. Germline CDR1 and CDR2: ENHRY and SYGVKD. The CDR3 is 13 residues long. The CDR3 DNA follows: TGTGCCACCAACCCCGACAGCTCCTACGAGCAGTACTTC. It is translated as CATNPDSSYEQYF.